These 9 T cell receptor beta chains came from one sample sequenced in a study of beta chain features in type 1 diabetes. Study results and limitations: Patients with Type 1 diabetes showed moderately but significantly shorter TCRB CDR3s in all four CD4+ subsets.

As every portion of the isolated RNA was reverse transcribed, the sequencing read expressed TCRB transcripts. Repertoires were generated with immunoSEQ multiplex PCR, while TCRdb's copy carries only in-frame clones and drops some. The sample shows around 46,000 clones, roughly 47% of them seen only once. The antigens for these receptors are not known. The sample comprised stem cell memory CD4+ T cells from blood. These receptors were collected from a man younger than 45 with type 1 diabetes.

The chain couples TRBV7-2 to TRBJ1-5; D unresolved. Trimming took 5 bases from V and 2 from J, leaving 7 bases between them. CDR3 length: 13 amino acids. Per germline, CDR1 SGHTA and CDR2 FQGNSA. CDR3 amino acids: CASSGQGNQPQHF. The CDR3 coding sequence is TGTGCCAGCAGCGGTCAGGGCAATCAGCCCCAGCATTTT.

The CDR3 is CASSYLGGTSGNEQYF. The DNA for the CDR3 is TGTGCCAGCAGCTACCTTGGTGGGACTAGCGGTAACGAGCAGTACTTC. V gene TRBV7-2 combines with J gene TRBJ2-7; TRBD2 matches at 11 bases. Germline assignment: CDR1 SGHTA and CDR2 FQGNSA. There are 16 residues in the CDR3. Germline trimming cut 4 bases from V and 5 bases from J; bases unmatched to any gene: 10.

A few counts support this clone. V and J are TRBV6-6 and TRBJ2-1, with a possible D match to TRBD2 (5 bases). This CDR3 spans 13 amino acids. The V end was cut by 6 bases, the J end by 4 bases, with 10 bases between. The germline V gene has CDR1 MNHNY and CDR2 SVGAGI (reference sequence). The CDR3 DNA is TGTGCCAGCAGCCCCGGACTTTACAATGAGCAGTTCTTC. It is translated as CASSPGLYNEQFF.

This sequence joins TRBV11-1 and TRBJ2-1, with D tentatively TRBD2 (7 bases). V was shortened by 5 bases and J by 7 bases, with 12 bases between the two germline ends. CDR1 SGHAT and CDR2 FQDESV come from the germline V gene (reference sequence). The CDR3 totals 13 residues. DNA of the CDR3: TGTGCCAGCAGCCCGGAGGGGGGGAATGAGCAGTTCTTC. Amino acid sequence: CASSPEGGNEQFF.

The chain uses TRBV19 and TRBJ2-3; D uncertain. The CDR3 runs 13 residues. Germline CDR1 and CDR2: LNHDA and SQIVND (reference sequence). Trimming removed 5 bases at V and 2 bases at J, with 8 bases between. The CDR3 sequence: CASSQLNTDTQYF. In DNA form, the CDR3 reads TGTGCCAGTAGTCAGTTAAACACAGATACGCAGTATTTT.

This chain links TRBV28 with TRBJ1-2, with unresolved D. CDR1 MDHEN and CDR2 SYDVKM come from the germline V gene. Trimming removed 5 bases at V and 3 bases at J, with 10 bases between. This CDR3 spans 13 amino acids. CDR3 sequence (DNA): TGTGCCAGCAGTAAATTGAGCGACTATGGCTACACCTTC. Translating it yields CASSKLSDYGYTF.

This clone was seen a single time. The CDR3 coding sequence is TGCGCCAGCAGCTTGGAGCCGGGACAGGGCGATGGCTACACCTTC. Protein sequence: CASSLEPGQGDGYTF. The rearrangement links TRBV5-1 to TRBJ1-2; 9 bases align to TRBD1. CDR3 length: 15 residues. Germline lookup yields CDR1 SGHRS and CDR2 YFSETQ. Trimming removed 0 bases from V and 6 bases from J; junction bases left unmatched: 6.

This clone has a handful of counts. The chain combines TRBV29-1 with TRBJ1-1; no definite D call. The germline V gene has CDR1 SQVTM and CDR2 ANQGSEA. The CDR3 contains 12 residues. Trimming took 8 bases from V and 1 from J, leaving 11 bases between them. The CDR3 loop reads CSIGRGNTEAFF. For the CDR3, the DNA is TGCAGCATAGGGAGAGGGAACACTGAAGCTTTCTTT.

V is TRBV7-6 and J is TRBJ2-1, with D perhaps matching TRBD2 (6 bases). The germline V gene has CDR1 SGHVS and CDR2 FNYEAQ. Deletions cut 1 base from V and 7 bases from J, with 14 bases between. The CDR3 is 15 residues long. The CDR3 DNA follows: TGTGCCAGCAGCTTAGAGTCGGGAGTGATGAATGAGCAGTTCTTC. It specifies CASSLESGVMNEQFF. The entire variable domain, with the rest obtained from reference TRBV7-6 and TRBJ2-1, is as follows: GAGVSQSPRYKVTKRGQDVALRCDPISGHVSLYWYRQALGQGPEFLTYFNYEAQQDKSGLPNDRFSAERPEGSISTLTIQRTEQRDSAMYRCASSLESGVMNEQFFGPGTRLTVL.